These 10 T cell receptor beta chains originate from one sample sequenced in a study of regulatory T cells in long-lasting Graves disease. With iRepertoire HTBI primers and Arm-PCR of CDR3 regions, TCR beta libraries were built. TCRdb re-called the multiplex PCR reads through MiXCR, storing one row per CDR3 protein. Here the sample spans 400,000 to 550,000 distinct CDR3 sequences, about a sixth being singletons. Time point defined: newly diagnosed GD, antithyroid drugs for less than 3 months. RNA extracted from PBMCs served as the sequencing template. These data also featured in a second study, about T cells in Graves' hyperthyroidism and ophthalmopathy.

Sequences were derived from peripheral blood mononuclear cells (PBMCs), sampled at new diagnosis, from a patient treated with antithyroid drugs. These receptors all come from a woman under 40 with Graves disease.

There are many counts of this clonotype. This CDR3 is CASSLGTFRDSYNSPLHF. The CDR3 nucleotides read TGTGCCAGCAGCTTAGGGACTTTCCGGGACAGCTATAATTCACCCCTCCACTTT. The gene calls are TRBV7-9 and TRBJ1-6, with TRBD1 matching over 7 bases. V shed 1 base, J shed 3 bases, and the junction held 9 bases outside the gene matches. CDR3 size: 18 residues. Per germline, CDR1 SEHNR and CDR2 FQNEAQ (reference sequence).

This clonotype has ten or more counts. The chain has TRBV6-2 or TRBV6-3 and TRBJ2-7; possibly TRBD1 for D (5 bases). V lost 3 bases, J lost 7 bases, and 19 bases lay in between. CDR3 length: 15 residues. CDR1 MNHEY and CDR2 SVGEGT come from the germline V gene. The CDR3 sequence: CASSYKERGPYEQYF. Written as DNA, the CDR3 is TGTGCCAGCAGTTATAAGGAAAGGGGCCCATATGAGCAGTACTTC.

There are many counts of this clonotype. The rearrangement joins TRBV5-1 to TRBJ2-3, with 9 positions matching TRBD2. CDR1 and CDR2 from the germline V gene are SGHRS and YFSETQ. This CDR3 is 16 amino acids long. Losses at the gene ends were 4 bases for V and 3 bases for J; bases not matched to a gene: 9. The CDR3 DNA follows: TGCGCCAGCAGCACCGGGACTAGCATGACTACAGATACGCAGTATTTT. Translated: CASSTGTSMTTDTQYF.

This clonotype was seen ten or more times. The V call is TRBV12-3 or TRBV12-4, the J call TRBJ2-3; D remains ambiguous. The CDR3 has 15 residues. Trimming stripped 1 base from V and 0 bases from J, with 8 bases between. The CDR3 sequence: CASSLVVASTDTQYF. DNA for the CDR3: TGTGCCAGCAGTTTAGTGGTCGCTAGCACAGATACGCAGTATTTT.

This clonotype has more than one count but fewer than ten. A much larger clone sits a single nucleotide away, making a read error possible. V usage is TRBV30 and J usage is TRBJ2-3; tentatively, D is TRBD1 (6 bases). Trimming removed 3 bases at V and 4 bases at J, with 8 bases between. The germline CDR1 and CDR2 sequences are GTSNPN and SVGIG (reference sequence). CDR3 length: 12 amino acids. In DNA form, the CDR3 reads TGTGCCTGGAGACAGGGAGCAGATACGCAGTATTTT. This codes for CAWRQGADTQYF.

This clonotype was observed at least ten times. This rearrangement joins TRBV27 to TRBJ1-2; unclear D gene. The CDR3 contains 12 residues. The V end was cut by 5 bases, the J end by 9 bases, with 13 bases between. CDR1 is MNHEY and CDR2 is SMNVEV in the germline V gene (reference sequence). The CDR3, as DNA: TGTGCCAGCAGTCCCCCCGGCGGGCGCTACACCTTC. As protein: CASSPPGGRYTF.

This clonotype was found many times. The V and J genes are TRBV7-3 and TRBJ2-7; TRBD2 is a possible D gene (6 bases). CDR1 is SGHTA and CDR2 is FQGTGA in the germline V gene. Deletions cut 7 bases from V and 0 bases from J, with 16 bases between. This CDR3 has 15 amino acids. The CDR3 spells CASTLWTKHSYEQYF. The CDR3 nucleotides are TGTGCCAGCACCCTTTGGACTAAACACTCCTACGAGCAGTACTTC.

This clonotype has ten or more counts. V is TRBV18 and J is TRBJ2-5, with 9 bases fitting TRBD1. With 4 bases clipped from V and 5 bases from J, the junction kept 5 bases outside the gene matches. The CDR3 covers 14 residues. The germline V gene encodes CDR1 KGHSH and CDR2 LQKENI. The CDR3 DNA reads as TGTGCCAGCTCACGTGGGACAGGGTCTGAGACCCAGTACTTC. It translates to CASSRGTGSETQYF.

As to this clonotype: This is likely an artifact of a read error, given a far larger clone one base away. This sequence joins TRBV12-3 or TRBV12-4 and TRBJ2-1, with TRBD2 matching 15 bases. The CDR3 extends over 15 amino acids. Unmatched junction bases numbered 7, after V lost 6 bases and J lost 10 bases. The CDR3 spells CASRGTSGRTYEQFF. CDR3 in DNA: TGTGCCAGCAGGGGGACTAGCGGGAGGACCTACGAGCAGTTCTTC.

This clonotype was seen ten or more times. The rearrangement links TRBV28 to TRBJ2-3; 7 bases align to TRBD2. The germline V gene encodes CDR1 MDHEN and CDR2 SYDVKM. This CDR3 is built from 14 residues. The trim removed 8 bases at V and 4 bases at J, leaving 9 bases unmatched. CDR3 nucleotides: TGTGCCAGCCACCCCGGCGGGAGCGCAGATACGCAGTATTTT. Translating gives CASHPGGSADTQYF. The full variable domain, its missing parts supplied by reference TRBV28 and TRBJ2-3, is DVKVTQSSRYLVKRTGEKVFLECVQDMDHENMFWYRQDPGLGLRLIYFSYDVKMKEKGDIPEGYSVSREKKERFSLILESASTNQTSMYLCASHPGGSADTQYFGPGTRLTVL.